Listed below are T cell receptor beta chains from one sample, sequenced in a study of T cell responses to AZD1222 COVID-19 vaccine. The method was immunoSEQ multiplex PCR; TCRdb's version includes in-frame clones alone and lacks a portion of them. This sample has some 100,000 clones, with roughly 84% found just once. Source: peripheral blood, taken on day 0 of AZD1222 vaccination. The receptors come from an adult in good health. CDR3s include the opening cysteine and the closing phenylalanine or tryptophan. A D gene is named only where the DNA matches it firmly. Size is stated for part of the rows, as once, few or many counts, or as a class when the clone is expanded.

j_gene,abundance,d_gene,v_gene,CDR3nt,CDR3aa
TRBJ1-1,.,.,TRBV19,TGTGCCAGTAGTATAACAGGAGTCAACACTGAAGCTTTCTTT,CASSITGVNTEAFF
TRBJ2-3,.,.,TRBV25-1,TGTGCCATCGCCGTTGCTGGGGCAGATACGCAGTATTTT,CAIAVAGADTQYF
TRBJ1-5,.,TRBD1,TRBV28,TGTGCCAGCAGGAATCAAGACAGGGCTAAGCCCCAGCATTTT,CASRNQDRAKPQHF
TRBJ2-2,.,.,TRBV7-9,TGTGCCAGCAGCCCATTACGAGGGTCAGGGCCCGGGGAGCTGTTTTTT,CASSPLRGSGPGELFF
TRBJ2-7,few,TRBD2,TRBV7-2,TGTGCCAGCAGCTTATCTAGCGGGGCCACCTACGAGCAGTACTTC,CASSLSSGATYEQYF
TRBJ1-6,.,.,TRBV27,TGTGCCAGCAGAACAGGGTCCTCACCCCTCCACTTT,CASRTGSSPLHF
TRBJ2-7,few,TRBD1,TRBV6-5,TGTGCCGCAGGTAGGGGGCTCATCTACGAGCAGTACTTC,CAAGRGLIYEQYF
TRBJ2-3,.,TRBD1,TRBV27,TGTGCCAGCAGTCCGGGACAGGCCCATACGCAGTATTTT,CASSPGQAHTQYF
TRBJ1-4,.,.,TRBV19,TGTGCCAGTACAGGTCGATCCGGGGATGAAAAACTGTTTTTT,CASTGRSGDEKLFF
TRBJ2-7,.,.,TRBV3-1/TRBV3-2,TGTGCCAGCAGCCAAGGGAGAAATAACGAGCAGTACTTC,CASSQGRNNEQYF
TRBJ1-2,.,.,TRBV28,TGTGCCAGCAGCCGAGCTTCGGGCGGCTACACCTTC,CASSRASGGYTF